These 5 T cell receptor beta chains share one sample of origin, sequenced in a study of shared clonotypes between healthy human individuals. The data were produced by immunoSEQ multiplex PCR, yet TCRdb's version contains in-frame clones alone and is incomplete. The table includes approximately 1.4 million clones, around 98% detected once. What was sequenced was naive CD4+ T cells sorted from blood. The subset is: CD45RA+ positively selected. Receptors originate from a man aged 30-40 years in good health.

CDR3 sequence (DNA): TGTGCCAGCAGAAATTACCCCCGGGATGCCTACGAGCAGTACTTC. Its translation is CASRNYPRDAYEQYF. The rearrangement uses TRBV7-9 and TRBJ2-7; a weak D match, TRBD2 (5 bases). The length of the CDR3 is 15 residues. CDR1 is SEHNR and CDR2 is FQNEAQ in the germline V gene (reference sequence). V was trimmed by 6 bases and J by 2 bases, leaving 17 bases between them. The full variable domain, completed using reference TRBV7-9 and TRBJ2-7, is DTGVSQNPRHKITKRGQNVTFRCDPISEHNRLYWYRQTLGQGPEFLTYFQNEAQLEKSRLLSDRFSAERPKGSFSTLEIQRTEQGDSAMYLCASRNYPRDAYEQYFGPGTRLTVT.

The chain recombines TRBV15 with TRBJ2-5; the D gene is possibly TRBD2 (6 bases). Germline V gene lookup returns CDR1 LNHNV and CDR2 YYDKDF (reference sequence). The CDR3 totals 15 residues. The V gene lost 0 bases and the J gene lost 1 base, with 9 bases spanning the gap. In DNA, the CDR3 is TGTGCCACCAGCAGAGAGAGGCGGGGCCAAGAGACCCAGTACTTC. Protein product: CATSRERRGQETQYF.

The rearrangement joins TRBV7-2 to TRBJ2-1, with D possibly matching TRBD1 (6 bases). The V end was cut by 5 bases, the J end by 6 bases, with 17 bases between. The CDR3 totals 15 residues. Germline CDR1 is SGHTA and CDR2 is FQGNSA. Here the CDR3 reads CASSARGASLNEQFF. Here the CDR3 DNA reads TGTGCCAGCAGCGCCAGGGGCGCCTCCCTCAATGAGCAGTTCTTC. The full variable domain, in which reference TRBV7-2 and TRBJ2-1 provide the parts outside the CDR3, is GAGVSQSPSNKVTEKGKDVELRCDPISGHTALYWYRQSLGQGLEFLIYFQGNSAPDKSGLPSDRFSAERTGGSVSTLTIQRTQQEDSAVYLCASSARGASLNEQFFGPGTRLTVL.

As DNA, the CDR3 is TGCGCCAGCAGCGGGGGACTACGCGTGGGGCAGTTCTTC. This codes for CASSGGLRVGQFF. The chain joins TRBV5-1 to TRBJ2-1; 7 nucleotides match TRBD2. Germline-derived CDR1 and CDR2 are SGHRS and YFSETQ. The CDR3 is made up of 13 amino acids. The V segment lost 4 bases and the J segment 12 bases; nucleotides outside the gene matches: 10.

CDR3: CASSLLGSGLGTQYF. Written as DNA, the CDR3 is TGTGCCAGCAGCTTATTGGGCAGTGGCCTTGGGACCCAGTACTTC. This chain joins TRBV7-2 and TRBJ2-5; D is ambiguous. Trimming removed 2 bases at V and 7 bases at J, with 17 bases between. The germline gives CDR1 SGHTA, CDR2 FQGNSA. The CDR3 consists of 15 residues.